This T cell receptor (beta chain) was recorded in a study of blood T cell repertoires in COVID-19. Study at large: Researchers got acute and convalescent COVID-19 samples from the United States, Italy and Spain. The analysed material was cDNA or gDNA that came from T cells, B-cell-depleted T cells, or PBMCs.

As for this clone: Within the sample, other DNA sequences also encode this same CDR3.

As handled by the study authors: Reference gene primer amplification in the assay estimated nucleated cell counts. The data were produced by immunoSEQ multiplex PCR, yet TCRdb's version contains in-frame clones alone and is incomplete. That table supplies the V and J calls and clone size; D and trimming were determined from the DNA. The sample has approximately 280,000 clones; 85% are singletons. This sequence originates from a man aged 45-65 years with active or convalescent COVID-19. The sample consisted of peripheral blood.

The CDR3 DNA reads TGTGCCAGCAGCAAAGAATCCCGGACAGGGGAGAACAATCAGCCCCAGCATTTT. Translated, it gives CASSKESRTGENNQPQHF. This rearrangement joins TRBV21-1 to TRBJ1-5; the table names TRBD1, a call not compared with the DNA. TRBV21-1 represents a pseudogene. The CDR3 loop spans 18 amino acids.